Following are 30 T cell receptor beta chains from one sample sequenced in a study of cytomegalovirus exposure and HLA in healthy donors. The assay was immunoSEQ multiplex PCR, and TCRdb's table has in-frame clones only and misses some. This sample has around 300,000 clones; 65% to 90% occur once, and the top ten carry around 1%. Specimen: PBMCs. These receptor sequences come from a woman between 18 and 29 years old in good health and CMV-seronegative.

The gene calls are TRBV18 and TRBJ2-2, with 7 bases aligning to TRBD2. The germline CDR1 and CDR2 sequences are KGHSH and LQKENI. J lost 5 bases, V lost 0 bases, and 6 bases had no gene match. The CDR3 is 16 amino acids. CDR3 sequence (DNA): TGTGCCAGCTCACCACCGACGGGCGGGGGTACCGGGGAGCTGTTTTTT. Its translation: CASSPPTGGGTGELFF.

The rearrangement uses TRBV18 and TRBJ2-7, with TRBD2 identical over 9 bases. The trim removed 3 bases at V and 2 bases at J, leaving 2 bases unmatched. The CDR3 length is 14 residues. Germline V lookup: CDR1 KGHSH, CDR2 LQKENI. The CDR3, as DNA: TGTGCCAGCTCACCTAGCGGGAGTCCCTACGAGCAGTACTTC. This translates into CASSPSGSPYEQYF.

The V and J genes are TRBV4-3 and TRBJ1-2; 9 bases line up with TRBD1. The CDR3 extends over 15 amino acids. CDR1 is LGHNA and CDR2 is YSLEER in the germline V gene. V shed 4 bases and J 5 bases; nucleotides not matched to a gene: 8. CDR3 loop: CASSPDRGISYGYTF. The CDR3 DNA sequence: TGCGCCAGCAGCCCGGACAGGGGCATCTCTTATGGCTACACCTTC.

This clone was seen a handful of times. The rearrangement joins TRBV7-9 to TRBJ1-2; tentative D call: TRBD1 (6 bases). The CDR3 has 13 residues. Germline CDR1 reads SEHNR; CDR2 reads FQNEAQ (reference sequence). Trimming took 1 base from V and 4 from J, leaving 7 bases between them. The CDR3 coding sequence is TGTGCCAGCAGCTTAGGACAGGTCTATGGCTACACCTTC. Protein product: CASSLGQVYGYTF.

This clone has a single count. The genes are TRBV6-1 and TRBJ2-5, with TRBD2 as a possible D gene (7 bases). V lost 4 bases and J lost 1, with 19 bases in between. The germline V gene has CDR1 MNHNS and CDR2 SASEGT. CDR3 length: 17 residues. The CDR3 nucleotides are TGTGCCAGCAGTGGAGGGGGGGTCCCTTACTTCCAAGAGACCCAGTACTTC. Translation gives CASSGGGVPYFQETQYF.

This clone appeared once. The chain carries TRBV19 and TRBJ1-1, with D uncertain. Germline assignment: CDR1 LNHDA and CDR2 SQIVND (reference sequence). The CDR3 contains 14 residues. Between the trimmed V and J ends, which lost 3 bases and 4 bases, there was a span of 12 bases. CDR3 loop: CASSIGRRATEAFF. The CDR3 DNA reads TGTGCCAGTAGTATTGGTCGGAGAGCCACTGAAGCTTTCTTT.

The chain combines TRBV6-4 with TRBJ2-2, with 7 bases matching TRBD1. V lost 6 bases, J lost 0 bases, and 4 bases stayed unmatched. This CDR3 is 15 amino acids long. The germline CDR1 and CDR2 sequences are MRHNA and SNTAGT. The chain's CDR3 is CASRPGTANTGELFF. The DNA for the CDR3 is TGTGCCAGCAGACCCGGGACAGCGAACACCGGGGAGCTGTTTTTT.

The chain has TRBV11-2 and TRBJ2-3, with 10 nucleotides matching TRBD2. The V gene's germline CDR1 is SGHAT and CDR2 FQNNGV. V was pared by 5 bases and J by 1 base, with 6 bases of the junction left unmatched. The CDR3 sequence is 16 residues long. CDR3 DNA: TGTGCCAGCAGCCCCGAGGGGACTAGCGGCACAGATACGCAGTATTTT. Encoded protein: CASSPEGTSGTDTQYF.

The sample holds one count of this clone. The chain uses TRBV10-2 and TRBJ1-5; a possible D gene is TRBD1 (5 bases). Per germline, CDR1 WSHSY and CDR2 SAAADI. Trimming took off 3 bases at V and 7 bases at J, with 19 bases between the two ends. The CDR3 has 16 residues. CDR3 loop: CASSDPIRRVGQPQHF. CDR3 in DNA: TGCGCCAGCAGTGATCCGATTCGCAGGGTGGGCCAGCCCCAGCATTTT.

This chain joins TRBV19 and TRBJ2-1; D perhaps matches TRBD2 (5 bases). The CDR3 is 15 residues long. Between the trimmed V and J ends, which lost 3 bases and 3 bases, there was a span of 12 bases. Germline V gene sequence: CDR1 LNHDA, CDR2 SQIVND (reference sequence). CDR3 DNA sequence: TGTGCCAGTAGTATGTCGGACTCCTACTACAATGAGCAGTTCTTC. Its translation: CASSMSDSYYNEQFF.

CDR3 nucleotides: TGTGCCAGCAGTCCCGGGCCGGGGTCCTACGAGCAGTACTTC. Its protein is CASSPGPGSYEQYF. The V gene is TRBV27, the J gene TRBJ2-7; perhaps TRBD2 as D (5 bases). V was clipped by 5 bases and J by 1 base, with 12 bases between them. CDR3 length: 14 residues. CDR1 is MNHEY and CDR2 is SMNVEV in the germline V gene (reference sequence).

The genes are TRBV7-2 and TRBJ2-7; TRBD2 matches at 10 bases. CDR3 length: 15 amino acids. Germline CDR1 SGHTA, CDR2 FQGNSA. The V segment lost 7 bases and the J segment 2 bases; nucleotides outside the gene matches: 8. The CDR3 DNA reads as TGTGCCAGCACTTTACTAGCGGGGCTCACCTACGAGCAGTACTTC. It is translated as CASTLLAGLTYEQYF.

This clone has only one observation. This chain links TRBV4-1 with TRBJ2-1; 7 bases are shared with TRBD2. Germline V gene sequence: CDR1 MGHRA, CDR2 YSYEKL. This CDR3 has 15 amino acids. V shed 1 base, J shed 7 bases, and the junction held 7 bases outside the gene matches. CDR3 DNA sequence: TGCGCCAGCAGCCAAGGCGCGGGGGTTGGGAATGAGCAGTTCTTC. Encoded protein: CASSQGAGVGNEQFF.

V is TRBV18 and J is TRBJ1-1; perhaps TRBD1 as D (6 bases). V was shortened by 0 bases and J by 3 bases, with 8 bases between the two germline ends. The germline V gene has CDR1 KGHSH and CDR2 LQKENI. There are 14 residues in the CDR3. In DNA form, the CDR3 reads TGTGCCAGCTCACCACCTGACAGGCACACTGAAGCTTTCTTT. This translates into CASSPPDRHTEAFF.

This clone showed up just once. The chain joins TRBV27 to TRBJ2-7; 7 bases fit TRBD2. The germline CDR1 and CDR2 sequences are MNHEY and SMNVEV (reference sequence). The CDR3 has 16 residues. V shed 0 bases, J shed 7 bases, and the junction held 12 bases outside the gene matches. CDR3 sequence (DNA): TGTGCCAGCAGTTTATCGCGGGGGACTCTCTGGTTGGAGCAGTACTTC. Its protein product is CASSLSRGTLWLEQYF.

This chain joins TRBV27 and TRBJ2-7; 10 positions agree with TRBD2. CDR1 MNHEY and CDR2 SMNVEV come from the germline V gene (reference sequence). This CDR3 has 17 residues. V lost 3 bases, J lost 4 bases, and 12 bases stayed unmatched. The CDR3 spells CASSLDPAGGPRYEQYF. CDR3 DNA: TGTGCCAGCAGTTTGGATCCAGCGGGAGGGCCAAGGTACGAGCAGTACTTC.

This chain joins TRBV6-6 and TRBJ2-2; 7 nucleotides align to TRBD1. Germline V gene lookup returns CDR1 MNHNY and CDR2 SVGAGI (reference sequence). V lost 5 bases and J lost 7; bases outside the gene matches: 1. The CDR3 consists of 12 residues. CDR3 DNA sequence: TGTGCCAGCAGTGGGGACAGCGGGGAGCTGTTTTTT. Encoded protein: CASSGDSGELFF.

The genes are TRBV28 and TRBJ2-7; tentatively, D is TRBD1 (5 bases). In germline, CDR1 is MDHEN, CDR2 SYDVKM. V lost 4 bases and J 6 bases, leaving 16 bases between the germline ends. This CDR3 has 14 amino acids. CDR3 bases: TGTGCCAGCAGTTCCCGCCAGGGCCTGGGCGAGCAGTACTTC. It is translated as CASSSRQGLGEQYF.

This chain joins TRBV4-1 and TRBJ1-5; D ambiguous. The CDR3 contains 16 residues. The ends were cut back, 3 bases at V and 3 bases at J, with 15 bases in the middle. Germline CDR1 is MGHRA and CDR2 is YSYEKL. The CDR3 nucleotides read TGCGCCAGCAGCCAGTTCAGGATTAGAGACAATCAGCCCCAGCATTTT. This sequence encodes CASSQFRIRDNQPQHF.

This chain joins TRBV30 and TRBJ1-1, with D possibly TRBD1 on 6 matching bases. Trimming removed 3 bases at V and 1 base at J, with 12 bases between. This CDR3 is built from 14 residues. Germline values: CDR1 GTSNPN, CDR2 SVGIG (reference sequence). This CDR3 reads CAWSDDRKNTEAFF. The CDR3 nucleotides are TGTGCCTGGAGCGACGACAGGAAGAACACTGAAGCTTTCTTT.

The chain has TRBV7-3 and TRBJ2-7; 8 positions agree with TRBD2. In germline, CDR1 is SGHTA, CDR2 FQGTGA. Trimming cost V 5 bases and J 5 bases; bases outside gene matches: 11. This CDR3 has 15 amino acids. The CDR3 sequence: CASSEAGLETNEQYF. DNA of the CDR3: TGTGCCAGCAGCGAGGCGGGACTAGAGACAAACGAGCAGTACTTC.

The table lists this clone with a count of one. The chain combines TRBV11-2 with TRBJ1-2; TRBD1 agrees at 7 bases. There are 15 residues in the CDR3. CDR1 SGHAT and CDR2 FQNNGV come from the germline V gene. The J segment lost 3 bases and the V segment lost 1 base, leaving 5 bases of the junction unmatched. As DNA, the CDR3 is TGTGCCAGCAGCTTAGGATCAGGGGGACACTATGGCTACACCTTC. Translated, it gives CASSLGSGGHYGYTF.

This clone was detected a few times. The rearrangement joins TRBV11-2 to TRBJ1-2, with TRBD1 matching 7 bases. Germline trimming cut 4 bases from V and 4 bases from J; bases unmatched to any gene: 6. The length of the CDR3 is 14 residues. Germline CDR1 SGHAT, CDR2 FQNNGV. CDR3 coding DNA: TGTGCCAGCAGCTCGGGACAGATCGTCTATGGCTACACCTTC. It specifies CASSSGQIVYGYTF.

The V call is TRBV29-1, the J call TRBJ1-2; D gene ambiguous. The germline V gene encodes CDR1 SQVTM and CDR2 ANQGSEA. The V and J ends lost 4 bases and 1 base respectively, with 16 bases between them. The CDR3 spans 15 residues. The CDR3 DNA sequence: TGCAGCGTTGTTCATAGTACCGCCTTTAACTATGGCTACACCTTC. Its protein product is CSVVHSTAFNYGYTF.

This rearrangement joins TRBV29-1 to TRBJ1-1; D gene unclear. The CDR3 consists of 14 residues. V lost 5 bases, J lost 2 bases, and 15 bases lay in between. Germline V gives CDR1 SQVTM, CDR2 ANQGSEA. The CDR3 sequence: CSVPSWTLNTEAFF. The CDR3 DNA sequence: TGCAGCGTTCCAAGCTGGACTTTAAACACTGAAGCTTTCTTT.

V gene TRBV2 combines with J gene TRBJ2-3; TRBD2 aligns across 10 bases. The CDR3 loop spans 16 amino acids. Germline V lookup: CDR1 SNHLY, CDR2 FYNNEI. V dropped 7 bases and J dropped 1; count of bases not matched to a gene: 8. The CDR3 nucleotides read TGTGCCAGCAAATCGTCCGGACTAGCGGGCACAGATACGCAGTATTTT. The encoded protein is CASKSSGLAGTDTQYF.

The CDR3 coding sequence is TGCGCCAGCAGCGCGGGACTAGCGGCACAAGAGACCCAGTACTTC. This sequence encodes CASSAGLAAQETQYF. The genes are TRBV10-1 and TRBJ2-5; 11 nucleotides match TRBD2. V was clipped by 6 bases and J by 2 bases; unmatched bases: 5. The CDR3 runs 15 residues. Germline V CDR1 and CDR2: WNHNN, SYGVQD (reference sequence).

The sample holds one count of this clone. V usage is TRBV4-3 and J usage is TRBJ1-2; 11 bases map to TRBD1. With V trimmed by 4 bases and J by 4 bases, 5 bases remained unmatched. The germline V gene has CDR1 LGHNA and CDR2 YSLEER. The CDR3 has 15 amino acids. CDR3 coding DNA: TGCGCCAGCAGCCCGGACAGGGGGCTTGGCTATGGCTACACCTTC. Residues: CASSPDRGLGYGYTF.

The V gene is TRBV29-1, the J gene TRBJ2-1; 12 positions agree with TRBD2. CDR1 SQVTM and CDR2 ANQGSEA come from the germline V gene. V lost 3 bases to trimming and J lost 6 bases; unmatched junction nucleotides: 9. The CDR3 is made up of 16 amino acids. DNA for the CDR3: TGCAGCGTTGAGAAGGGGGCTAGCGGGAGGGCCAATGAGCAGTTCTTC. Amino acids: CSVEKGASGRANEQFF.

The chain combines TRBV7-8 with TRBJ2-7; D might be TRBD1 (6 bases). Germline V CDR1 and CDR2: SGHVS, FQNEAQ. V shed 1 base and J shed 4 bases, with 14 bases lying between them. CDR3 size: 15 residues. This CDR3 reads CASSLVRNREYEQYF. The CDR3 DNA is TGTGCCAGCAGCTTAGTGAGAAACAGGGAGTACGAGCAGTACTTC.